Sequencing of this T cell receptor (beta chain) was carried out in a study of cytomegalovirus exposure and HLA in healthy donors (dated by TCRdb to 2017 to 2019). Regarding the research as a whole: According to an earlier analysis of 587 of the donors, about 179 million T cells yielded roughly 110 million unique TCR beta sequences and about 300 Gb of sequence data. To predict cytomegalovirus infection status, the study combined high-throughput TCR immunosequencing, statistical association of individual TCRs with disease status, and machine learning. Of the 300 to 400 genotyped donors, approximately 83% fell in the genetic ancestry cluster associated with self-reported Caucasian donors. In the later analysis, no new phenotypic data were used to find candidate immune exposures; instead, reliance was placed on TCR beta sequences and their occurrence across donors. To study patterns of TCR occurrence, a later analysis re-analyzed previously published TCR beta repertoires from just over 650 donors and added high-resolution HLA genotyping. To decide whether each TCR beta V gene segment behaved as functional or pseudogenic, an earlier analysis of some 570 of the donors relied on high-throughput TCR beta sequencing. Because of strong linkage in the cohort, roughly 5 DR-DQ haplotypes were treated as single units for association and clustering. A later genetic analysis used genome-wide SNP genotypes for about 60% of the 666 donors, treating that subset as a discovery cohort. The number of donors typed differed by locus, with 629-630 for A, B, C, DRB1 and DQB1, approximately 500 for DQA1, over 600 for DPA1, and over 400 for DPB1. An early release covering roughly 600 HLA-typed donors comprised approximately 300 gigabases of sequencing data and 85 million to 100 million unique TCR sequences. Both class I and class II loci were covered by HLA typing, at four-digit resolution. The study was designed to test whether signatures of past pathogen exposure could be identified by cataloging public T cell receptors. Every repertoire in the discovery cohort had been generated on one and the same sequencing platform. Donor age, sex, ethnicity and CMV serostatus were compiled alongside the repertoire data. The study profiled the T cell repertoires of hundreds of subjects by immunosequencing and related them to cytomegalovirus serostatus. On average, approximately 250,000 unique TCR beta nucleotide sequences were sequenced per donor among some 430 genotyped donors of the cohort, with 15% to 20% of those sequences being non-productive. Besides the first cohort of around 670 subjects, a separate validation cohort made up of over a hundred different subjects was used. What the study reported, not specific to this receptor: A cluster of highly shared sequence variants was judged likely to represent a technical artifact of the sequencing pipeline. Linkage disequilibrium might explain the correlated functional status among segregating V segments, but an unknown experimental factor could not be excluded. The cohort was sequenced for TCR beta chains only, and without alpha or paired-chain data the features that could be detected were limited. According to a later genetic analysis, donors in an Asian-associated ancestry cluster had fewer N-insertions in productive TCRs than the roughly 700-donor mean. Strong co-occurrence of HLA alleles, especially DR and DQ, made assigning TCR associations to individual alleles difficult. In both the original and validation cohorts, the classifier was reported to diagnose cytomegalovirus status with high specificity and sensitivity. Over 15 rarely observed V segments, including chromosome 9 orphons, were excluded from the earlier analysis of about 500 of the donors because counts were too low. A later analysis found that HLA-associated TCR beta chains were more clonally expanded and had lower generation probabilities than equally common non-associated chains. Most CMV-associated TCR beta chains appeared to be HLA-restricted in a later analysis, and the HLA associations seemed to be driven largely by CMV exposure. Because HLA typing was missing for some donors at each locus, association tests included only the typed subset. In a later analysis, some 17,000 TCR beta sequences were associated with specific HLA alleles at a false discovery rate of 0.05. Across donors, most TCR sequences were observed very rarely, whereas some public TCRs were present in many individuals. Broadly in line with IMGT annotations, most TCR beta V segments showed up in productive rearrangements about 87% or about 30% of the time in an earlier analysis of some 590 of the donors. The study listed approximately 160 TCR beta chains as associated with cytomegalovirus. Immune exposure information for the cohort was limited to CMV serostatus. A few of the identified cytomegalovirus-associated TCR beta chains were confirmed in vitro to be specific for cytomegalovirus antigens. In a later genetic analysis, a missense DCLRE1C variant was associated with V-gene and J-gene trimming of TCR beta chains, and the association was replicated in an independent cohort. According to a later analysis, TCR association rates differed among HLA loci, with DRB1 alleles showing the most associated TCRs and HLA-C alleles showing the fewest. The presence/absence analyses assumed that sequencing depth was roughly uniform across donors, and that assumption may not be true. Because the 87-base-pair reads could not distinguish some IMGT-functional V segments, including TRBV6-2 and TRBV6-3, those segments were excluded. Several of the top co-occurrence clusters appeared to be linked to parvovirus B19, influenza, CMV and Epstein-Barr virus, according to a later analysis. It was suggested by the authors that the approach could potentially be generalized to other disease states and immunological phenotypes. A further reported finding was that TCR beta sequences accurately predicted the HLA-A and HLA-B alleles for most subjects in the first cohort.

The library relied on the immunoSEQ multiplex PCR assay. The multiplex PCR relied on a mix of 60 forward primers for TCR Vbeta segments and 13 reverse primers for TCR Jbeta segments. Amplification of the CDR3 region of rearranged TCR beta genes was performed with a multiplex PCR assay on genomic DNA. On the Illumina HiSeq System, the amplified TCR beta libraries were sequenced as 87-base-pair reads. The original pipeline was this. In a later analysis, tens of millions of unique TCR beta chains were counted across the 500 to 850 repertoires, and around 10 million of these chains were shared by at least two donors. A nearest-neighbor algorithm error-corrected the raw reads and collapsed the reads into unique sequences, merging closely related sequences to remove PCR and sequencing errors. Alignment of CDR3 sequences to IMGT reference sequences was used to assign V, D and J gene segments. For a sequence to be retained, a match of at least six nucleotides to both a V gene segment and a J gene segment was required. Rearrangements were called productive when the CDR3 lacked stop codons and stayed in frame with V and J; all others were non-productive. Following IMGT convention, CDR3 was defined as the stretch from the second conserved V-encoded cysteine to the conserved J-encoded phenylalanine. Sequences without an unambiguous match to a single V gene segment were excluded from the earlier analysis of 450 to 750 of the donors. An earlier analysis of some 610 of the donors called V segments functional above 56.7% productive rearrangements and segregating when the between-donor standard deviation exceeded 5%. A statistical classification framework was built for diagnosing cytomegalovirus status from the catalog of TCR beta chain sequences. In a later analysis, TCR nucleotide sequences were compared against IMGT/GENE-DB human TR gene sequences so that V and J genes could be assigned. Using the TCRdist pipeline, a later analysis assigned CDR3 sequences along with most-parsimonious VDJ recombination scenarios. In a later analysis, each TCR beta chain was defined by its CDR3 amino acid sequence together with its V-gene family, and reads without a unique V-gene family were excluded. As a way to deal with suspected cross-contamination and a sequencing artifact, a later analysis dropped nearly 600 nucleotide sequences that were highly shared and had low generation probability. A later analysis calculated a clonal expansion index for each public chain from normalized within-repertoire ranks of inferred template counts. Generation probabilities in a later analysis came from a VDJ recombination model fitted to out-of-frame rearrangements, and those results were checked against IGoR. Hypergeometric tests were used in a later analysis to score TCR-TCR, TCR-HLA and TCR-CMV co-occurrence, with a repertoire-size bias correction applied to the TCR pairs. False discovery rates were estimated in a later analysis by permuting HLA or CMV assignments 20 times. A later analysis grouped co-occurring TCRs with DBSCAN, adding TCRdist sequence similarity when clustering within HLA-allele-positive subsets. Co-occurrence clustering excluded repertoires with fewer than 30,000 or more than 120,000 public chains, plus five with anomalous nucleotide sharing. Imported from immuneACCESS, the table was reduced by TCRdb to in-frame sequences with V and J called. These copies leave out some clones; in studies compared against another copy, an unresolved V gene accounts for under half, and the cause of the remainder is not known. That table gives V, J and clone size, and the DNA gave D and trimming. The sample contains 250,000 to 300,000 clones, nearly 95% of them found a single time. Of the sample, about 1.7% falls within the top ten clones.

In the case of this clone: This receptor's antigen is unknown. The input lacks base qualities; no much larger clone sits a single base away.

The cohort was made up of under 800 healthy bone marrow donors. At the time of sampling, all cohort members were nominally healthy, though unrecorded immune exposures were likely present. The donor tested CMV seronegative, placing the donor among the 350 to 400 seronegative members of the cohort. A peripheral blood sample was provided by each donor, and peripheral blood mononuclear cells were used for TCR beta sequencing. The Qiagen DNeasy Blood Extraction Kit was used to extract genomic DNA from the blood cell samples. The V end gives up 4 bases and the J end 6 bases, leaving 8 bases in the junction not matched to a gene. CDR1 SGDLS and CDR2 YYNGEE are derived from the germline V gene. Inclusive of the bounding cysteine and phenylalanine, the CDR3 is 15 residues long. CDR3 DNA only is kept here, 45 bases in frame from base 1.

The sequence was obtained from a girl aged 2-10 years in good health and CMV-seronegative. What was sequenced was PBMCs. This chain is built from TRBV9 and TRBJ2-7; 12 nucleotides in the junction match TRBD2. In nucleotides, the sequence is TGTGCCAGCAGCCTTCGACTAGCGGGAGAAGGCGAGCAGTACTTC. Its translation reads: CASSLRLAGEGEQYF.